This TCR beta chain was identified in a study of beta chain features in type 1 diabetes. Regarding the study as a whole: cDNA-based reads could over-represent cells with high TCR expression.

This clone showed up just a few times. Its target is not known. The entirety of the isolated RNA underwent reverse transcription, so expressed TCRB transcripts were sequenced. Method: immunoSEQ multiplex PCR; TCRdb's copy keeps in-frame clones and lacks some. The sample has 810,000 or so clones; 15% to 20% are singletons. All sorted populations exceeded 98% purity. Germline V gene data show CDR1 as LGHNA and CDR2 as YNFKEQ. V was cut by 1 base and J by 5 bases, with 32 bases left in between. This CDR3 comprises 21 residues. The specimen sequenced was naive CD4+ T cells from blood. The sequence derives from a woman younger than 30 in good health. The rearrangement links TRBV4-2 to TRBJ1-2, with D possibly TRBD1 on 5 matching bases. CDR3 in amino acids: CASSQGLPGSSQGPTRYGYTF. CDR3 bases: TGTGCCAGCAGCCAAGGTCTCCCTGGTTCCTCTCAGGGCCCTACCCGATATGGCTACACCTTC.